One and the same sample provided the 29 T cell receptor beta chains below, sequenced in a study of blood T cell repertoires in COVID-19. Clones were read by immunoSEQ multiplex PCR, and TCRdb kept only the in-frame ones, dropping some. The sample includes around 260,000 clones, around 87% seen only once; the top ten take 2.3%. Sequencing was performed on peripheral blood. These receptors all stem from a woman between 45 and 60 years old with acute or convalescent COVID-19.

The V call is TRBV2, the J call TRBJ1-2, with TRBD1 identical over 7 bases. V lost 6 bases, J lost 8 bases, and 18 bases stayed unmatched. Germline lookup yields CDR1 SNHLY and CDR2 FYNNEI. The CDR3 is 16 residues long. CDR3 coding DNA: TGTGCCAGCAGGCGATCGGACAGGAGCATCCTTTTGGGCTACACCTTC. Translated: CASRRSDRSILLGYTF.

This sequence joins TRBV27 and TRBJ2-7; TRBD2 aligns across 11 bases. With 5 bases clipped from V and 3 bases from J, the junction kept 6 bases outside the gene matches. Germline V CDR1 and CDR2: MNHEY, SMNVEV (reference sequence). The CDR3 covers 15 residues. CDR3 in DNA: TGTGCCAGCAGTCCATTAGCGGGAGGGCTCTACGAGCAGTACTTC. It codes for CASSPLAGGLYEQYF.

CDR3 bases: TGCGCCAGCAGGAGGGGTTGGGGGGCCTACAATGAGCAGTTCTTC. Translated: CASRRGWGAYNEQFF. The chain is built from TRBV5-1 and TRBJ2-1; tentatively, D is TRBD2 (6 bases). The CDR3 contains 15 residues. The V end was cut by 5 bases, the J end by 2 bases, with 14 bases between. The germline gives CDR1 SGHRS, CDR2 YFSETQ.

The count of this clone is one. The chain employs TRBV10-3 and TRBJ1-2; 8 positions match TRBD1. Germline-derived CDR1 and CDR2 are ENHRY and SYGVKD. V lost 9 bases to trimming and J lost 7 bases; unmatched junction nucleotides: 13. This CDR3 contains 14 residues. The CDR3 nucleotides read TGTGCCATTGGGAGCCGGGACAGGCTGCTTGGCTACACCTTC. As protein: CAIGSRDRLLGYTF.

CDR3 in amino acids: CASSYWSTGSDGYTF. The CDR3 DNA is TGTGCCAGCAGTTACTGGTCGACAGGGTCGGATGGCTACACCTTC. This sequence joins TRBV6-5 and TRBJ1-2, with 7 bases identical to TRBD1. The CDR3 length is 15 residues. V lost 1 base and J lost 6; bases outside the gene matches: 8. Germline V CDR1 and CDR2: MNHEY, SVGAGI.

V gene TRBV21-1 combines with J gene TRBJ2-7; the listed D gene, TRBD1, was not tested against the DNA. TRBV21-1 is a pseudogene segment. The CDR3 consists of 21 residues. Written as DNA, the CDR3 is TGTGCCAGCAGCAAAGTAGGAACGGGCAGGGGCTCTTACCTGAGCTCCTACGAGCAGTACTTC. Residues: CASSKVGTGRGSYLSSYEQYF.

This chain uses TRBV30 with TRBJ1-5; 7 positions match TRBD1. This CDR3 has 16 amino acids. Per germline, CDR1 GTSNPN and CDR2 SVGIG (reference sequence). The V segment lost 3 bases and the J segment 2 bases; nucleotides outside the gene matches: 10. The CDR3 loop reads CAWSARGAPGNQPQHF. The CDR3, as DNA: TGTGCCTGGAGCGCCAGGGGGGCGCCGGGCAATCAGCCCCAGCATTTT.

The chain carries TRBV7-3 and TRBJ2-3; maybe TRBD2 (7 bases). The V gene lost 4 bases and the J gene lost 6 bases, with 26 bases spanning the gap. The CDR3 extends over 18 amino acids. Germline lookup yields CDR1 SGHTA and CDR2 FQGTGA. This chain's CDR3 is CASSSPQGGGAEADTQYF. The CDR3 bases are TGTGCCAGCAGCTCCCCCCAAGGGGGGGGAGCGGAGGCGGATACGCAGTATTTT.

This clone was recorded only once. The chain recombines TRBV7-3 with TRBJ2-1; 10 nucleotides agree with TRBD2. CDR1 and CDR2 (germline): SGHTA, FQGTGA. The CDR3 consists of 22 residues. V was pared by 5 bases and J by 0 bases, with 22 bases of the junction left unmatched. CDR3 nucleotide sequence: TGTGCCAGCAGCACACCCATAAGGAGCGGGAGGGCCTGGGGTTCCTCCTACAATGAGCAGTTCTTC. It specifies CASSTPIRSGRAWGSSYNEQFF.

The V and J genes are TRBV27 and TRBJ2-7, with D possibly being TRBD1 (7 bases). The length of the CDR3 is 18 residues. Germline CDR1 MNHEY, CDR2 SMNVEV (reference sequence). V dropped 0 bases and J dropped 4 bases, with 22 bases sitting between them. The CDR3 nucleotides are TGTGCCAGCAGTTTATCGCGGGGAAGGACAGGAAAAAATTACGAGCAGTACTTC. Its protein product is CASSLSRGRTGKNYEQYF.

The chain employs TRBV5-1 and TRBJ2-1; 7 nucleotides line up with TRBD1. V lost 2 bases, J lost 1 base, and 3 bases stayed unmatched. The CDR3 extends over 15 amino acids. Germline V gene data show CDR1 as SGHRS and CDR2 as YFSETQ. CDR3 bases: TGCGCCAGCAGCTTCGAGACAGGGTCCTACAATGAGCAGTTCTTC. Translated: CASSFETGSYNEQFF.

The genes are TRBV30 and TRBJ1-1; D ambiguous. The CDR3 length is 13 residues. The ends were cut back, 5 bases at V and 0 bases at J, with 10 bases in the middle. From germline, CDR1 is GTSNPN and CDR2 SVGIG (reference sequence). This chain's CDR3 is CAWAEDLNTEAFF. CDR3 DNA: TGTGCCTGGGCCGAGGACTTGAACACTGAAGCTTTCTTT.

The chain combines TRBV28 with TRBJ2-7; tentatively, D is TRBD2 (6 bases). The V end was cut by 5 bases, the J end by 0 bases, with 14 bases between. CDR1 is MDHEN and CDR2 is SYDVKM in the germline V gene. The CDR3 has 15 amino acids. In DNA, the CDR3 is TGTGCCAGCAGTGGGGGATGGGACTCCTCCTACGAGCAGTACTTC. Amino acid sequence: CASSGGWDSSYEQYF.

This sequence joins TRBV21-1 and TRBJ2-5; the D call in the table, TRBD2, was not verified against the DNA. TRBV21-1 is labeled a pseudogene. This CDR3 spans 16 amino acids. The CDR3, as DNA: TGTGCCAGCAGCAAAGGGACTAGCGGCTTACAAGAGACCCAGTACTTC. Amino acid sequence: CASSKGTSGLQETQYF.

The chain is built from TRBV28 and TRBJ2-7; TRBD2 matches at 7 bases. Looked up from germline, CDR1 is MDHEN and CDR2 is SYDVKM. V lost 2 bases to trimming and J lost 3 bases; unmatched junction nucleotides: 4. The CDR3 is 14 residues long. CDR3 residues: CASSLGLELYEQYF. The CDR3 DNA sequence: TGTGCCAGCAGTTTAGGACTAGAACTCTACGAGCAGTACTTC.

This clone was counted a few times. The chain combines TRBV30 with TRBJ1-1; 9 bases map to TRBD1. CDR1 GTSNPN and CDR2 SVGIG come from the germline V gene (reference sequence). The CDR3 totals 13 residues. V shed 0 bases, J shed 5 bases, and the junction held 1 base outside the gene matches. CDR3 sequence reads: CAWSVGTGTEAFF. The DNA of the CDR3 is TGTGCCTGGAGTGTGGGGACAGGGACTGAAGCTTTCTTT.

The genes are TRBV2 and TRBJ1-6, with 10 bases that match TRBD1. The CDR3 covers 14 residues. Germline lookup yields CDR1 SNHLY and CDR2 FYNNEI. J gave up 11 bases and V 3 bases, and 4 bases lay outside the gene matches. CDR3 in DNA: TGTGCCAGCAGTGACACGGGACAGGGGCCACCCCTCCACTTT. It specifies CASSDTGQGPPLHF.

The genes are TRBV5-1 and TRBJ2-7, with 10 bases fitting TRBD2. Trimming removed 0 bases from V and 0 bases from J; junction bases left unmatched: 3. The length of the CDR3 is 16 residues. Germline V gives CDR1 SGHRS, CDR2 YFSETQ. CDR3 bases: TGCGCCAGCAGCTTGGATCCTAGCGGGAGCTCCTACGAGCAGTACTTC. This sequence encodes CASSLDPSGSSYEQYF.

The chain is built from TRBV5-6 and TRBJ2-3; TRBD2 matches at 7 bases. The trim removed 0 bases at V and 4 bases at J, leaving 14 bases unmatched. The CDR3 consists of 18 residues. The germline V gene encodes CDR1 SGHDT and CDR2 YYEEEE. CDR3 loop: CASSLEALWGRGADTQYF. The CDR3 DNA sequence: TGTGCCAGCAGCTTGGAAGCTTTGTGGGGGAGGGGAGCAGATACGCAGTATTTT.

The genes are TRBV15 and TRBJ1-1, with TRBD1 identical over 11 bases. The CDR3 contains 16 residues. Per germline, CDR1 LNHNV and CDR2 YYDKDF (reference sequence). With 4 bases clipped from V and 3 bases from J, the junction kept 7 bases outside the gene matches. CDR3: CATSKGQGGSDTEAFF. The CDR3 DNA is TGTGCCACCAGCAAGGGACAGGGGGGGTCGGACACTGAAGCTTTCTTT.

Notes on this clone: The sample carries other DNA sequences with the same CDR3. This chain uses TRBV27 with TRBJ2-3; a possible D gene is TRBD1 (6 bases). The CDR3 is 13 residues long. CDR1 and CDR2 from the germline V gene are MNHEY and SMNVEV (reference sequence). V lost 2 bases and J 3 bases, leaving 6 bases between the germline ends. The CDR3 nucleotides read TGTGCCAGCAGTTTAAGGGGGACAGATACGCAGTATTTT. Translation gives CASSLRGTDTQYF.

This chain links TRBV6-6 with TRBJ2-3, with a tentative D call TRBD2 (6 bases). Germline CDR1 reads MNHNY; CDR2 reads SVGAGI (reference sequence). The germline V and J ends were trimmed by 6 bases and 3 bases, with 19 bases remaining between them. The CDR3 length is 16 residues. The CDR3, as DNA: TGTGCCAGCAGCGACATCCGGGAGAGGGTGACAGATACGCAGTATTTT. Amino acids: CASSDIRERVTDTQYF.

V usage is TRBV30 and J usage is TRBJ1-6; a weak D match, TRBD1 (5 bases). V lost 0 bases and J lost 8, with 17 bases in between. The V gene's germline CDR1 is GTSNPN and CDR2 SVGIG (reference sequence). The CDR3 is 16 amino acids. CDR3 in DNA: TGTGCCTGGAGTGTAGGCAGGGTCTTATCTGATTCACCCCTCCACTTT. This translates into CAWSVGRVLSDSPLHF.

This clone was counted a single time. The chain links TRBV19 to TRBJ2-7; 9 bases are a match to TRBD2. Germline CDR1 and CDR2: LNHDA and SQIVND (reference sequence). Trimming cost V 2 bases and J 5 bases; bases outside gene matches: 1. The CDR3 has 13 amino acids. The CDR3 DNA is TGTGCCAGTAGTATACGGACTAGCGACGAGCAGTACTTC. Translated: CASSIRTSDEQYF.

The V gene is TRBV13, the J gene TRBJ1-6; TRBD1 agrees at 7 bases. Germline CDR1 and CDR2: PRHDT and FYEKMQ (reference sequence). The CDR3 runs 18 residues. The V gene end was trimmed by 5 bases and the J gene end by 0 bases; junction bases not matched to a gene: 10. Here the CDR3 reads CASSQTGTVSSYNSPLHF. In nucleotides, the CDR3 is TGTGCCAGCAGCCAGACCGGGACAGTGAGCTCCTATAATTCACCCCTCCACTTT.

A single count supports this clone. V is TRBV28 and J is TRBJ2-7; D is uncertain. CDR3 length: 12 residues. The V end lost 6 bases, the J end lost 3 bases, and 9 bases lay between the germline ends. The germline V gene has CDR1 MDHEN and CDR2 SYDVKM. In nucleotides, the CDR3 is TGTGCCAGCAGCGTTTCGTACTACGAGCAGTACTTC. This gives the protein CASSVSYYEQYF.

The gene calls are TRBV7-2 and TRBJ1-4; 8 bases are shared with TRBD1. Trimming cost V 6 bases and J 4 bases; bases outside gene matches: 7. The CDR3 totals 15 residues. CDR1 and CDR2 (germline): SGHTA, FQGNSA. The CDR3 sequence is CASRRQGAINEKLFF. In DNA, the CDR3 is TGTGCCAGCAGACGTCAGGGGGCGATTAATGAAAAACTGTTTTTT.

This clone was found once. The chain couples TRBV18 to TRBJ1-4; perhaps TRBD1 as D (5 bases). Trimming left V 0 bases short and J 8 bases short, with 10 bases between. Germline-derived CDR1 and CDR2 are KGHSH and LQKENI. This CDR3 region has 14 residues. The CDR3 reads CASSPPGGDEKLFF. CDR3 in DNA: TGTGCCAGCTCACCACCAGGAGGGGACGAAAAACTGTTTTTT.

The rearrangement links TRBV15 to TRBJ2-1; D not certain. The length of the CDR3 is 15 residues. Germline CDR1 and CDR2: LNHNV and YYDKDF (reference sequence). Trimming left V 0 bases short and J 2 bases short, with 8 bases between. CDR3 bases: TGTGCCACCAGCAGAGATCTGCGTGCCTACAATGAGCAGTTCTTC. Amino acids: CATSRDLRAYNEQFF.